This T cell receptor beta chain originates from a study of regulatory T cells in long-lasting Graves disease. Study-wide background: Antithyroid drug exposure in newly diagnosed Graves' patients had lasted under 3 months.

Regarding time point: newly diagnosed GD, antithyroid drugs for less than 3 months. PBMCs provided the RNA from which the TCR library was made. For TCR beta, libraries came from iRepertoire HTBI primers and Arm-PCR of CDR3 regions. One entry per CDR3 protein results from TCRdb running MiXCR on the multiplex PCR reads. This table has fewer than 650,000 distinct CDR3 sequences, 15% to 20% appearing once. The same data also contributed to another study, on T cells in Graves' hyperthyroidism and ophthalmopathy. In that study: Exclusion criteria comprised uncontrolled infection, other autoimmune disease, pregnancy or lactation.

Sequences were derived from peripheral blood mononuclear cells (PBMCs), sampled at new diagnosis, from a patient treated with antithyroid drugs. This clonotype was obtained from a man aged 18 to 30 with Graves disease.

CDR3 nucleotides: TGTGCCACCAGCACCAGAGGAGGGAATGAGCAGTTCTTC. Its translation is CATSTRGGNEQFF. The V call is TRBV15, the J call TRBJ2-1; tentative D call: TRBD2 (6 bases). V shed 4 bases and J shed 7 bases, with 11 bases lying between them. The germline V gene has CDR1 LNHNV and CDR2 YYDKDF (reference sequence). This CDR3 contains 13 residues. Full variable domain (missing parts from reference TRBV15 and TRBJ2-1): DAMVIQNPRYQVTQFGKPVTLSCSQTLNHNVMYWYQQKSSQAPKLLFHYYDKDFNNEADTPDNFQSRRPNTSFCFLDIRSPGLGDTAMYLCATSTRGGNEQFFGPGTRLTVL.